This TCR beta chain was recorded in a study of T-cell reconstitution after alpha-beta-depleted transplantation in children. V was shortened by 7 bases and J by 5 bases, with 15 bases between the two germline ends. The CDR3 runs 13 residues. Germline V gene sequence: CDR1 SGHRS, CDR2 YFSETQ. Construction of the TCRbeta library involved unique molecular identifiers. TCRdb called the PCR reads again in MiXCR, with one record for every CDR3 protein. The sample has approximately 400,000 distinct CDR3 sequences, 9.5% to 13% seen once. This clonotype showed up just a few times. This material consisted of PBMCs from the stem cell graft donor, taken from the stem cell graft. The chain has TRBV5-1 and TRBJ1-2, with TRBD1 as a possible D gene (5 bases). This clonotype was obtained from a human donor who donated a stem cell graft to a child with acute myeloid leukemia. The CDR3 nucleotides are TGCGCCAGCGCGGGAGAAGGGGCGTATGGCTACACCTTC. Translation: CASAGEGAYGYTF.